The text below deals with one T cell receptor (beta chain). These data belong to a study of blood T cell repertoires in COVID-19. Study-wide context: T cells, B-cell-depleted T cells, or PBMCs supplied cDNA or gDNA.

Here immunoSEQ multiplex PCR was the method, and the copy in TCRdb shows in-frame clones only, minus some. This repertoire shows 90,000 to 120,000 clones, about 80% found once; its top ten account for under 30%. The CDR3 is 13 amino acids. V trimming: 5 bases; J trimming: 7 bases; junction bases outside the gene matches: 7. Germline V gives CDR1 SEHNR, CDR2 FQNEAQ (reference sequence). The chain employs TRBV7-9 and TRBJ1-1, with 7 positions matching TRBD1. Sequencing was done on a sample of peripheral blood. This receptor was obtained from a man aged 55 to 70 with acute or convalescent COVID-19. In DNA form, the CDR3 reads TGTGCCAGCAGCGGACGGACAGGAGGTGAAGCTTTCTTT. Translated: CASSGRTGGEAFF.